This TCR beta chain is from a study of shared clonotypes between healthy human individuals. In the naive CD8 group, cells lacked CD45RO and were positively selected for CCR7, so terminally differentiated effector memory CD45RA+ cells were left out. Using immunoSEQ multiplex PCR, the repertoire was profiled, and TCRdb retains in-frame clones only, with some absent. The sample yields 750,000 to 1,000,000 clones, about 91% seen once. This receptor was taken from a young man in good health. Sample: naive CD8+ T cells sorted from blood.

The CDR3 protein is CATKGVTKPSTDTQYF. The CDR3 coding sequence is TGTGCCACCAAGGGGGTTACCAAACCATCCACAGATACGCAGTATTTT. J is TRBJ2-3 and V is TRBV7-9, with D perhaps TRBD1 (6 bases). CDR1 and CDR2 (germline): SEHNR, FQNEAQ (reference sequence). The germline V and J ends were trimmed by 10 bases and 2 bases, with 22 bases remaining between them. The CDR3 runs 16 residues.